The next 8 T cell receptor beta chains were all read from a single sample in a study of T cell changes during pregnancy in multiple sclerosis. TCRdb's table, derived via immunoSEQ multiplex PCR, lists solely in-frame clones and lacks some. The table lists about 50,000 clones, 92% of them singletons, with 0.45% to 0.6% in the top ten. The sample consisted of CD4+ T cells from peripheral blood mononuclear cells, taken after pregnancy. Every receptor here comes from a female donor with multiple sclerosis, enrolled in a pregnancy study.

This sequence joins TRBV6-1 and TRBJ2-1; D is ambiguous. Trimming removed 5 bases at V and 8 bases at J, with 7 bases between. The V gene's germline CDR1 is MNHNS and CDR2 SASEGT. The CDR3 contains 11 residues. The CDR3 coding sequence is TGTGCCAGCAGTCCCCTAGATGAGCAGTTCTTC. Translation gives CASSPLDEQFF.

The V and J genes are TRBV9 and TRBJ2-2; 9 bases agree with TRBD2. V gave up 2 bases and J gave up 7 bases; unmatched junction bases: 9. From germline, CDR1 is SGDLS and CDR2 YYNGEE. There are 16 residues in the CDR3. The DNA of the CDR3 is TGTGCCAGCAGCGTCGGGACTAGCATATCCTACGGGGAGCTGTTTTTT. As protein: CASSVGTSISYGELFF.

V and J are TRBV6-1 and TRBJ2-1; 7 bases line up with TRBD1. The CDR3 contains 15 residues. J was trimmed by 6 bases and V by 10 bases; bases with no gene match: 15. The germline V gene encodes CDR1 MNHNS and CDR2 SASEGT. CDR3 region: CATLRGLMFSNEQFF. The CDR3, as DNA: TGTGCCACCCTAAGGGGGCTGATGTTTTCCAATGAGCAGTTCTTC.

A few counts support this clone. The V gene is TRBV7-6, the J gene TRBJ1-2; 10 bases fit TRBD1. This CDR3 is built from 15 residues. Germline assignment: CDR1 SGHVS and CDR2 FNYEAQ. Trimming cost V 6 bases and J 5 bases; bases outside gene matches: 9. The CDR3 DNA sequence: TGTGCCAGCAGTTTCCTAGGACAGGGGGGTTATGGCTACACCTTC. Its protein product is CASSFLGQGGYGYTF.

V usage is TRBV18 and J usage is TRBJ1-4; TRBD1 agrees at 8 bases. This CDR3 comprises 15 residues. Germline CDR1 and CDR2: KGHSH and LQKENI. The V segment lost 3 bases and the J segment 5 bases; nucleotides outside the gene matches: 5. The CDR3 sequence is CASSPTGTGNEKLFF. In DNA form, the CDR3 reads TGTGCCAGCTCACCTACCGGGACAGGCAATGAAAAACTGTTTTTT.

This rearrangement joins TRBV19 to TRBJ2-1; TRBD2 is a possible D gene (6 bases). Looked up from germline, CDR1 is LNHDA and CDR2 is SQIVND (reference sequence). The ends were cut back, 6 bases at V and 4 bases at J, with 22 bases in the middle. This CDR3 comprises 17 residues. In nucleotides, the CDR3 is TGTGCCAGTAGACCAGACCCGACTAGTTCTCAATACAATGAGCAGTTCTTC. Its protein product is CASRPDPTSSQYNEQFF.

V is TRBV15 and J is TRBJ2-2; maybe TRBD1 (6 bases). V was pared by 9 bases and J by 4 bases, with 21 bases between. Germline CDR1 reads LNHNV; CDR2 reads YYDKDF (reference sequence). The CDR3 consists of 16 residues. The CDR3 coding sequence is TGTGCCACGGCCTTAAGGAGACAGGACGGCACCGGGGAGCTGTTTTTT. It encodes CATALRRQDGTGELFF.

CDR3 loop: CASSSPFGGRVGETQYF. CDR3 DNA sequence: TGTGCCAGCAGCTCCCCCTTCGGCGGGAGAGTCGGGGAGACCCAGTACTTC. This chain uses TRBV7-2 with TRBJ2-5; 7 positions match TRBD2. The germline gives CDR1 SGHTA, CDR2 FQGNSA. This CDR3 is built from 17 residues. V trimming: 4 bases; J trimming: 5 bases; junction bases outside the gene matches: 16.